The 23 T cell receptor beta chains below come from one sample, sequenced in a study of blood T cell repertoires in COVID-19 (TCRdb year 2020). The library relied on the immunoSEQ multiplex PCR assay. The clones in this table, taken by TCRdb from immuneACCESS, are in-frame only. Not every clone is retained; where verified, under half of the shortfall comes from an unresolved V gene, and the cause of the rest is unknown. This sample gives about 170,000 clones in total; more than 85% of them show up just once. Of the sample, roughly 2.5% falls within the top ten clones. Sequenced material: peripheral blood. The receptors were sampled from a woman of 80 years or more with COVID-19, enrolled during active disease.

The V gene is TRBV4-2, the J gene TRBJ2-1; D is perhaps TRBD2 (5 bases). CDR1 LGHNA and CDR2 YNFKEQ come from the germline V gene. CDR3 length: 12 residues. Trimming took off 1 base at V and 14 bases at J, with 12 bases between the two ends. CDR3 DNA sequence: TGTGCCAGCAGCCAAGGGGCCGGGGTAAAGTTCTTC. Its translation is CASSQGAGVKFF.

Here the CDR3 DNA reads TGTGCCAGCAGGAGCCGAGGAGACGGCGGGGAGCTGTTTTTT. As protein: CASRSRGDGGELFF. The chain joins TRBV5-6 to TRBJ2-2; D not resolved. The V gene lost 5 bases and the J gene lost 7 bases, with 15 bases spanning the gap. CDR1 and CDR2 from the germline V gene are SGHDT and YYEEEE. The CDR3 runs to 14 residues.

This sequence joins TRBV5-5 and TRBJ2-3; D gene ambiguous. The ends were cut back, 0 bases at V and 5 bases at J, with 10 bases in the middle. Germline CDR1 reads SGHKS; CDR2 reads YYEKEE (reference sequence). The CDR3 has 14 residues. CDR3: CASSLETELDTQYF. The CDR3 nucleotides are TGTGCCAGCAGCTTGGAAACGGAGTTAGATACGCAGTATTTT.

The chain carries TRBV7-8 and TRBJ2-4; maybe TRBD1 (6 bases). Trimming took 5 bases from V and 0 from J, leaving 14 bases between them. This CDR3 comprises 16 residues. CDR1 and CDR2 from the germline V gene are SGHVS and FQNEAQ. The CDR3 protein is CASSVTGSVAKNIQYF. DNA for the CDR3: TGTGCCAGCAGCGTGACAGGCAGTGTAGCCAAAAACATTCAGTACTTC. The whole variable domain, filled in from reference TRBV7-8 and TRBJ2-4, reads GAGVSQSPRYKVAKRGQDVALRCDPISGHVSLFWYQQALGQGPEFLTYFQNEAQLDKSGLPSDRFFAERPEGSVSTLKIQRTQQEDSAVYLCASSVTGSVAKNIQYFGAGTRLSVL.

V gene TRBV14 combines with J gene TRBJ2-7, with 7 positions matching TRBD1. There are 14 residues in the CDR3. The ends lost 4 bases at V and 2 bases at J; junction bases unmatched: 5. The germline V gene has CDR1 SGHDN and CDR2 FVKESK. For the CDR3, the DNA is TGTGCCAGCAGCCCCGGGCAGGGGGCCTACGAGCAGTACTTC. Protein sequence: CASSPGQGAYEQYF.

The chain has TRBV5-1 and TRBJ1-3, with D possibly matching TRBD1 (6 bases). With 3 bases removed from V and 0 bases from J, the gap between germline ends came to 10 bases. This CDR3 has 15 amino acids. Per germline, CDR1 SGHRS and CDR2 YFSETQ. The CDR3 DNA follows: TGCGCCAGCAGCTCGGACAGTAGCTCTGGAAACACCATATATTTT. It translates to CASSSDSSSGNTIYF.

The rearrangement links TRBV18 to TRBJ1-2; D might be TRBD1 (5 bases). V shed 10 bases and J shed 1 base, with 13 bases lying between them. This CDR3 comprises 13 residues. Germline CDR1 reads KGHSH; CDR2 reads LQKENI. The CDR3 protein is CATTEDFNYGYTF. The CDR3 DNA follows: TGTGCCACGACAGAAGACTTTAACTATGGCTACACCTTC.

The chain uses TRBV4-1 and TRBJ2-3, with no clear D. V lost 4 bases and J lost 0, with 8 bases in between. CDR1 is MGHRA, CDR2 YSYEKL, per germline. CDR3 length equals 14 residues. CDR3 in amino acids: CASSRSLSTDTQYF. The CDR3 nucleotides read TGCGCCAGCAGCCGATCACTGAGCACAGATACGCAGTATTTT.

The chain uses TRBV7-2 and TRBJ1-1; D perhaps matches TRBD1 (5 bases). Trimming took off 5 bases at V and 0 bases at J, with 10 bases between the two ends. Germline loops: CDR1 SGHTA, CDR2 FQGNSA. The CDR3 runs 14 residues. This CDR3 is CASSKTAMNTEAFF. In DNA, the CDR3 is TGTGCCAGCAGCAAGACAGCAATGAACACTGAAGCTTTCTTT.

This clone showed up just once. The rearrangement links TRBV5-1 to TRBJ1-1, with D tentatively TRBD1 (5 bases). There are 15 residues in the CDR3. Germline V gives CDR1 SGHRS, CDR2 YFSETQ. Between the trimmed V and J ends, which lost 0 bases and 6 bases, there was a span of 15 bases. In nucleotides, the CDR3 is TGCGCCAGCAGCTTGGACAGGCCGTCTTTCTCTGAAGCTTTCTTT. Protein product: CASSLDRPSFSEAFF.

The genes are TRBV10-1 and TRBJ2-3, with TRBD2 matching over 13 bases. The germline CDR1 and CDR2 sequences are WNHNN and SYGVQD (reference sequence). The CDR3 extends over 16 amino acids. The CDR3 loop reads CGWLLAGGLWTDTQYF. The CDR3 DNA is TGCGGCTGGCTACTAGCGGGAGGGCTATGGACAGATACGCAGTATTTT.

As concerns this clone: The sample holds other DNA sequences that translate to the same CDR3. The chain has TRBV9 and TRBJ2-7, with TRBD1 as a possible D gene (6 bases). Germline lookup yields CDR1 SGDLS and CDR2 YYNGEE. Between the trimmed V and J ends, which lost 0 bases and 3 bases, there was a span of 10 bases. This CDR3 has 14 residues. The CDR3 is CASSVGTASYEQYF. CDR3 nucleotide sequence: TGTGCCAGCAGCGTAGGGACAGCGAGCTACGAGCAGTACTTC. The full variable domain, rest sourced from reference TRBV9 and TRBJ2-7, is DSGVTQTPKHLITATGQRVTLRCSPRSGDLSVYWYQQSLDQGLQFLIQYYNGEERAKGNILERFSAQQFPDLHSELNLSSLELGDSALYFCASSVGTASYEQYFGPGTRLTVT.

The rearrangement joins TRBV7-2 to TRBJ2-7, with 7 bases identical to TRBD2. The germline V gene has CDR1 SGHTA and CDR2 FQGNSA. The CDR3 has 17 residues. The V gene end was trimmed by 2 bases and the J gene end by 2 bases; junction bases not matched to a gene: 12. The chain's CDR3 is CASSLIGGDRRTYEQYF. CDR3 DNA: TGTGCCAGCAGCTTAATTGGGGGGGATAGAAGAACCTACGAGCAGTACTTC.

V and J are TRBV2 and TRBJ2-5, with D perhaps TRBD1 (7 bases). Germline V gene lookup returns CDR1 SNHLY and CDR2 FYNNEI. Trimming left V 6 bases short and J 1 base short, with 12 bases between. This CDR3 is built from 14 residues. In DNA, the CDR3 is TGTGCCAGCAGGCGGGGACAGACCCAAGAGACCCAGTACTTC. Its protein is CASRRGQTQETQYF.

This rearrangement joins TRBV7-8 to TRBJ1-1; D ambiguous. Trimming took 5 bases from V and 0 from J, leaving 19 bases between them. Germline V gene data show CDR1 as SGHVS and CDR2 as FQNEAQ. The CDR3 is 17 residues long. The CDR3 loop is CASSPRPPGGLNTEAFF. The CDR3 nucleotides are TGTGCCAGCAGCCCAAGACCCCCTGGAGGTTTGAACACTGAAGCTTTCTTT.

The rearrangement uses TRBV5-6 and TRBJ1-5; 9 bases fit TRBD1. V lost 0 bases, J lost 5 bases, and 12 bases stayed unmatched. The germline V gene has CDR1 SGHDT and CDR2 YYEEEE. CDR3 length: 18 amino acids. The CDR3 sequence: CASSLGLPGQGKDQPQHF. DNA of the CDR3: TGTGCCAGCAGCTTGGGACTTCCTGGACAGGGGAAGGATCAGCCCCAGCATTTT.

This rearrangement joins TRBV28 to TRBJ1-6; 10 bases map to TRBD1. Trimming took 5 bases from V and 11 from J; bases not matched to a gene: 3. Per the germline V gene, CDR1 is MDHEN and CDR2 is SYDVKM. The CDR3 contains 13 residues. CDR3 DNA sequence: TGTGCCAGCAGTGGACAGGGGGGAACACCCCTCCACTTT. This translates into CASSGQGGTPLHF.

The chain carries TRBV2 and TRBJ1-5; possible D gene TRBD1, 6 bases. V lost 4 bases and J 0 bases, leaving 22 bases between the germline ends. CDR3 length: 19 amino acids. Per the germline V gene, CDR1 is SNHLY and CDR2 is FYNNEI. CDR3 in DNA: TGTGCCAGCAGTGGGCCACGAACAGGGAGTGGGTATAGCAATCAGCCCCAGCATTTT. It is translated as CASSGPRTGSGYSNQPQHF.

The V gene is TRBV3-1 (or the pseudogene TRBV3-2), the J gene TRBJ2-2, with 12 bases lining up with TRBD2. This CDR3 region has 18 residues. The J segment lost 1 base and the V segment lost 4 bases, leaving 7 bases of the junction unmatched. Germline V gene data show CDR1 as LGHDT and CDR2 as YNNKEL (reference sequence). CDR3 nucleotide sequence: TGTGCCAGCAGCCCGAGACTAGCGGGAGTAGGGAACACCGGGGAGCTGTTTTTT. It encodes CASSPRLAGVGNTGELFF.

The chain is built from TRBV28 and TRBJ1-5; the match to TRBD1 covers 7 bases. The germline gives CDR1 MDHEN, CDR2 SYDVKM. The CDR3 sequence is 14 residues long. After removal of 5 bases from V and 5 bases from J, the junction contained 6 bases not matched to a gene. In nucleotides, the CDR3 is TGTGCCAGCAGTGCGAACAGGGGTGATCAGCCCCAGCATTTT. Translation gives CASSANRGDQPQHF.

J is TRBJ2-7 and V is TRBV6-2 or TRBV6-3; 9 bases match TRBD1. V lost 0 bases, J lost 5 bases, and 8 bases stayed unmatched. This CDR3 is 16 amino acids long. CDR1 MNHEY and CDR2 SVGEGT come from the germline V gene. The CDR3: CASSYSAGQGANEQYF. CDR3 DNA: TGTGCCAGCAGTTACTCAGCGGGACAGGGCGCGAACGAGCAGTACTTC.

The chain has TRBV3-1 (or the pseudogene TRBV3-2) and TRBJ2-4; D possibly corresponds to TRBD2 (6 bases). CDR1 is LGHDT and CDR2 is YNNKEL in the germline V gene (reference sequence). There are 14 residues in the CDR3. Trimming removed 3 bases at V and 2 bases at J, with 8 bases between. CDR3 coding DNA: TGTGCCAGCAGCCAGGGGGGATCCAAAAACATTCAGTACTTC. Its protein is CASSQGGSKNIQYF.

The V call is TRBV6-5, the J call TRBJ2-3; 8 bases are shared with TRBD1. This CDR3 region has 13 residues. With 6 bases clipped from V and 6 bases from J, the junction kept 5 bases outside the gene matches. Germline CDR1 MNHEY, CDR2 SVGAGI. This CDR3 reads CASRRTGPDTQYF. The CDR3 bases are TGTGCCAGCAGACGGACAGGGCCTGATACGCAGTATTTT.